Only a few counts were recorded for the clone carrying this T cell receptor beta chain. Unique molecular identifiers tagged the TCRbeta library. TCRdb processed the PCR reads anew with MiXCR; each CDR3 protein has one entry. The sample carries 490,000 or so distinct CDR3 sequences, approximately 12% recorded once. This sample is drawn from a study of T-cell reconstitution after alpha-beta-depleted transplantation in children. This specimen was PBMCs from the stem cell graft donor, taken from the stem cell graft. The origin of this receptor is a human donor who donated a stem cell graft to a child with combined immunodeficiency.

CDR3 DNA sequence: TGCAGTGCTGAGCCGGGACTTAACAATGAGCAGTTCTTC. Protein sequence: CSAEPGLNNEQFF. The rearrangement joins TRBV20-1 to TRBJ2-1; tentatively, D is TRBD2 (6 bases). The ends were cut back, 5 bases at V and 5 bases at J, with 13 bases in the middle. Per the germline V gene, CDR1 is DFQATT and CDR2 is SNEGSKA (reference sequence). The CDR3 covers 13 residues.